The T cell receptor (beta chain) under discussion was sequenced for a study of blood T cell repertoires in COVID-19. About the research overall: The cDNA or gDNA used as material had been derived from T cells, B-cell-depleted T cells, or PBMCs.

Original handling: Reference gene primer amplification gave estimated nucleated cell counts. Profiling relied on immunoSEQ multiplex PCR, and the TCRdb table lists in-frame clones only, not all of them. V and J calls and clone size are given by that table; D and trimming were obtained from the DNA. The sample has 30,000 to 40,000 clones; over 80% are singletons. Germline V gene data show CDR1 as SGHTA and CDR2 as FQGNSA. V lost 4 bases and J 4 bases, leaving 15 bases between the germline ends. The CDR3 length is 15 residues. This receptor was identified in a man of 80 years or more with active COVID-19. The V and J genes are TRBV7-2 and TRBJ2-3, with D tentatively TRBD2 (5 bases). The material sequenced was peripheral blood. CDR3 loop: CASSSLAEGADTQYF. CDR3 DNA: TGTGCCAGCAGCTCCCTAGCAGAGGGCGCAGATACGCAGTATTTT.